Listed below are T cell receptor beta chains from one sample, sequenced in a study of siplizumab effects on memory and regulatory T cells. The data were produced by immunoSEQ multiplex PCR, yet TCRdb's version contains in-frame clones alone and is incomplete. The repertoire includes over 90,000 clones, 92% of them detected once, and roughly 1.1% sits in the top ten. Sequencing was performed on CD4+ T cells sorted from blood. Receptors originate from a human donor in good health. Each CDR3 is given with its conserved first and last residue. A D gene is named only where the DNA matches it firmly. Some rows mark clone size as missing; the rest say once, few, many or name a class of expanded clone.

clone size	J gene	D gene	V gene	CDR3 protein	CDR3 DNA
.	TRBJ2-3	.	TRBV5-1	CASSFPRSTDTQYF	TGCGCCAGCAGCTTTCCTCGGAGCACAGATACGCAGTATTTT
few	TRBJ2-7	.	TRBV11-1	CASSPSPGTAYEQYF	TGTGCCAGCAGCCCCAGCCCGGGGACCGCCTACGAGCAGTACTTC
.	TRBJ2-1	TRBD1	TRBV4-1	CASSQTTTGGVYNEQFF	TGCGCCAGCAGCCAAACCACGACAGGGGGCGTGTACAATGAGCAGTTCTTC
.	TRBJ1-1	.	TRBV30	CAWSIGGYAEAFF	TGTGCCTGGAGTATAGGAGGATACGCTGAAGCTTTCTTT
.	TRBJ2-3	.	TRBV6-1	CASSEEGGADTQYF	TGTGCCAGCAGTGAAGAGGGCGGGGCAGATACGCAGTATTTT
.	TRBJ1-1	.	TRBV11-1	CASSFPGGTEAFF	TGTGCCAGCAGCTTCCCCGGGGGGACTGAAGCTTTCTTT
.	TRBJ2-3	.	TRBV2	CASSFRGGTDTQYF	TGTGCCAGCAGTTTCCGAGGAGGCACAGATACGCAGTATTTT
.	TRBJ2-7	.	TRBV9	CASSAYLYEQYF	TGTGCCAGCAGCGCGTACCTATACGAGCAGTACTTC
once	TRBJ2-1	TRBD1	TRBV28	CASRRQGRNEQFF	TGTGCCAGCAGAAGACAGGGGCGGAATGAGCAGTTCTTC
.	TRBJ2-3	TRBD2	TRBV28	CASRTLASGRGDTQYF	TGTGCCAGCAGAACCCTGGCTAGCGGGAGGGGAGATACGCAGTATTTT
.	TRBJ2-1	TRBD2	TRBV5-4	CASSLARRGGYNEQFF	TGTGCCAGCAGCTTGGCCCGCCGGGGGGGGTACAATGAGCAGTTCTTC
.	TRBJ1-4	TRBD1	TRBV28	CASSFTAGGREKLFF	TGTGCCAGCAGTTTCACGGCAGGGGGCCGGGAAAAACTGTTTTTT
.	TRBJ2-6	.	TRBV21-1	CASSKYPVRYSGANVLTF	TGTGCCAGCAGCAAATACCCCGTCCGATACTCTGGGGCCAACGTCCTGACTTTC
.	TRBJ1-2	TRBD1	TRBV28	CASRPRGQGGLGYGYTF	TGTGCCAGCAGGCCCCGGGGACAGGGGGGATTGGGCTATGGCTACACCTTC
few	TRBJ2-1	.	TRBV6-5	CASSYSRVGYNEQFF	TGTGCCAGCAGTTACTCTAGGGTGGGCTACAATGAGCAGTTCTTC
.	TRBJ1-2	TRBD1	TRBV19	CASRLGQGQGDGYTF	TGTGCCAGCAGGCTAGGACAGGGCCAAGGAGATGGCTACACCTTC
.	TRBJ1-1	TRBD1	TRBV7-9	CASSTQGRGPEAFF	TGTGCCAGCAGCACTCAAGGTAGGGGGCCGGAAGCTTTCTTT
.	TRBJ2-3	.	TRBV7-2	CASSALRGVDTQYF	TGTGCCAGCAGCGCGTTGCGGGGTGTGGATACGCAGTATTTT
.	TRBJ1-1	.	TRBV7-2	CASSFSRGNTEAFF	TGTGCCAGCAGCTTTTCTAGGGGGAACACTGAAGCTTTCTTT